The 5 T cell receptor beta chains below all came from one sample that was sequenced in a study of a mutant IDH1 vaccine in newly diagnosed glioma. The time point here: week 35, safety follow-up. A 20-mer mutant IDH1 peptide at 300 ug was injected subcutaneously with topical imiquimod. Only in-frame clones appear in the TCRdb table, and some are missing; sequencing was by immunoSEQ multiplex PCR. The sample has more than 45,000 clones; around 90% are singletons. The antigens these receptors bind are not known. Sequenced here: PBMCs, sampled from a glioma patient whose treatment included an IDH1 peptide vaccine. The receptors come from a woman aged 40-49 years with glioma.

J is TRBJ1-6 and V is TRBV7-9; possibly TRBD1 for D (6 bases). The CDR3 spans 13 residues. The germline gives CDR1 SEHNR, CDR2 FQNEAQ (reference sequence). V was pared by 5 bases and J by 8 bases, with 10 bases between. CDR3 amino acids: CASSVNRDSPLHF. CDR3 coding DNA: TGTGCCAGCAGCGTCAACAGGGATTCACCCCTCCACTTT.

The J gene is TRBJ2-1, the V gene TRBV19, with D tentatively TRBD1 (6 bases). V was cut by 6 bases and J by 2 bases, with 11 bases left in between. The CDR3 sequence is 14 residues long. The germline CDR1 and CDR2 sequences are LNHDA and SQIVND (reference sequence). CDR3: CASRDRDPYNEQFF. CDR3 coding DNA: TGTGCCAGTAGGGACAGAGACCCCTACAATGAGCAGTTCTTC.

The V gene is TRBV4-1, the J gene TRBJ2-7, with TRBD2 matching over 10 bases. V gave up 3 bases and J gave up 4 bases; unmatched junction bases: 15. This CDR3 comprises 18 residues. Germline V CDR1 and CDR2: MGHRA, YSYEKL. CDR3 in amino acids: CASSHPAKASGSGYEQYF. DNA for the CDR3: TGCGCCAGCAGCCATCCCGCAAAGGCTAGCGGGAGCGGGTACGAGCAGTACTTC.

This clone was counted a few times. The chain couples TRBV2 to TRBJ1-1, with D perhaps matching TRBD1 (5 bases). The V gene lost 5 bases and the J gene lost 10 bases, with 14 bases spanning the gap. This CDR3 region has 12 residues. Germline V lookup: CDR1 SNHLY, CDR2 FYNNEI. CDR3 coding DNA: TGTGCCAGCAGTCGACAGTACACGGGAGCTTTCTTT. This translates into CASSRQYTGAFF.

This chain connects TRBV29-1 to TRBJ1-1; D possibly corresponds to TRBD1 (5 bases). The germline gives CDR1 SQVTM, CDR2 ANQGSEA. The V end was cut by 6 bases, the J end by 0 bases, with 11 bases between. This CDR3 has 13 amino acids. CDR3 residues: CSVRQILNTEAFF. The CDR3 bases are TGCAGCGTCAGACAGATACTGAACACTGAAGCTTTCTTT.